These 3 T cell receptor beta chains came from one sample sequenced in a study of blood T cell repertoires in COVID-19 (dated by TCRdb to 2018 to 2020). Libraries were made using the immunoSEQ multiplex PCR assay. The immuneACCESS repertoire file appears here via TCRdb, limited to in-frame rearrangements. These files lack a portion of the clones; in checked studies, under half of the deficit traces to unresolved V genes, and the cause of the others is not known. This sample has about 150,000 clones in its table, and around 80% of those were observed once. Of the sample, roughly 9.8% is held by the ten largest clones. The sample consisted of peripheral blood. The receptors here all came from a woman aged 45 to 65 with acute or convalescent COVID-19.

The genes are TRBV14 and TRBJ2-3; possibly TRBD2 for D (5 bases). V lost 4 bases, J lost 1 base, and 6 bases lay in between. The CDR3 is 13 amino acids. Per the germline V gene, CDR1 is SGHDN and CDR2 is FVKESK. The CDR3 reads CASSPGGTDTQYF. CDR3 sequence (DNA): TGTGCCAGCAGCCCCGGGGGCACAGATACGCAGTATTTT.

The J gene is TRBJ2-7, the V gene TRBV6-5; possibly TRBD2 for D (7 bases). Trimming cost V 6 bases and J 3 bases, with 18 bases left between them. The CDR3 is made up of 15 amino acids. Germline CDR1 MNHEY, CDR2 SVGAGI. The CDR3 reads CASRHGGQGGYEQYF. CDR3 coding DNA: TGTGCCAGCAGACACGGGGGGCAGGGAGGCTACGAGCAGTACTTC.

The V and J genes are TRBV5-6 and TRBJ1-2; D not certain. The V gene lost 2 bases and the J gene lost 6 bases, with 5 bases spanning the gap. The CDR3 consists of 11 residues. CDR1 SGHDT and CDR2 YYEEEE come from the germline V gene. CDR3 coding DNA: TGTGCCAGCAGCTTTAGCAATGGCTACACCTTC. This sequence encodes CASSFSNGYTF.